This T cell receptor (beta chain) was sequenced during a study of T cell responses to AZD1222 COVID-19 vaccine. At the level of the study: Second-dose schedules of about 4 or about 12 weeks were combined.

The CDR3 extends over 13 amino acids. V shed 3 bases and J shed 4 bases, with 9 bases lying between them. Here immunoSEQ multiplex PCR was the method, and the copy in TCRdb shows in-frame clones only, minus some. The repertoire consists of 150,000 or so clones, with approximately 88% occurring once and the leading ten covering about 15%. Comment on this clone: The same CDR3 can be traced to other DNA sequences in this sample.

This receptor was taken from an adult in good health. The source material was peripheral blood, sampled on day 0 of AZD1222 vaccination. This sequence joins TRBV12-3 or TRBV12-4 and TRBJ1-1, with TRBD1 as a possible D gene (5 bases). In nucleotides, the CDR3 is TGTGCCAGCAGTTTTAGGGGAGGCACTGAAGCTTTCTTT. Translated: CASSFRGGTEAFF.